These 20 T cell receptor beta chains share one sample of origin, sequenced in a study of blood T cell repertoires in COVID-19. Profiling relied on immunoSEQ multiplex PCR, and the TCRdb table lists in-frame clones only, not all of them. The sample comprises more than 95,000 clones, about 90% of which are singletons, and 7.7% rests with the top ten. The sequenced sample consisted of peripheral blood. The receptor source for this set is a human donor in a cohort sampled during active COVID-19.

V usage is TRBV11-2 and J usage is TRBJ2-5; the D is unclear. The CDR3 sequence is 13 residues long. Between the trimmed V and J ends, which lost 4 bases and 1 base, there was a span of 7 bases. Per the germline V gene, CDR1 is SGHAT and CDR2 is FQNNGV. The CDR3 sequence: CASSSLRQETQYF. The CDR3 nucleotides are TGTGCCAGCAGCTCCCTCCGCCAAGAGACCCAGTACTTC.

V usage is TRBV3-1 (or the pseudogene TRBV3-2) and J usage is TRBJ1-3, with TRBD1 matching over 10 bases. V lost 4 bases, J lost 4 bases, and 1 base stayed unmatched. The length of the CDR3 is 14 residues. Germline CDR1 reads LGHDT; CDR2 reads YNNKEL (reference sequence). This CDR3 is CASSRGQGGNTIYF. In DNA form, the CDR3 reads TGTGCCAGCAGCCGGGGACAGGGGGGAAACACCATATATTTT.

This chain connects TRBV3-1 (or the pseudogene TRBV3-2) to TRBJ1-6; D remains ambiguous. Germline CDR1 and CDR2: LGHDT and YNNKEL (reference sequence). The CDR3 covers 13 residues. V was trimmed by 5 bases and J by 7 bases, leaving 9 bases between them. The CDR3 DNA follows: TGTGCCAGCAGCTCCTCCGTAAATTCACCCCTCCACTTT. It encodes CASSSSVNSPLHF.

The CDR3 sequence is CASSYSSSGNTYEQYF. DNA for the CDR3: TGTGCCAGCAGTTACTCTTCTAGCGGGAATACCTACGAGCAGTACTTC. This rearrangement joins TRBV6-6 to TRBJ2-7; 9 bases line up with TRBD2. V lost 0 bases, J lost 2 bases, and 5 bases stayed unmatched. This CDR3 contains 16 residues. CDR1 is MNHNY, CDR2 SVGAGI, per germline (reference sequence).

The CDR3 DNA follows: TGCGCCAGCAGCGCGTTGCAATCTAGCTCCTACAATGAGCAGTTCTTC. As protein: CASSALQSSSYNEQFF. The V call is TRBV5-1, the J call TRBJ2-1; no definite D call. The CDR3 is 16 amino acids. Trimming shortened V by 4 bases and J by 0 bases, and 14 bases separated the two germline ends. The V gene's germline CDR1 is SGHRS and CDR2 YFSETQ.

The V gene is TRBV19, the J gene TRBJ2-1, with 11 positions matching TRBD2. V lost 5 bases and J lost 7; bases outside the gene matches: 7. The germline CDR1 and CDR2 sequences are LNHDA and SQIVND (reference sequence). This CDR3 has 15 residues. Written as DNA, the CDR3 is TGTGCCAGTAGTCTAACTAGCGGGAGTTCGAATGAGCAGTTCTTC. This encodes CASSLTSGSSNEQFF.

In its sample, this clone was seen once. The V gene is TRBV30, the J gene TRBJ1-5; D possibly corresponds to TRBD1 (6 bases). Germline-derived CDR1 and CDR2 are GTSNPN and SVGIG (reference sequence). The V end lost 5 bases, the J end lost 3 bases, and 11 bases lay between the germline ends. The CDR3 is 13 residues long. The CDR3 coding sequence is TGTGCCTGGGGGAGGGGGTCCAATCAGCCCCAGCATTTT. This sequence encodes CAWGRGSNQPQHF.

The chain employs TRBV6-5 and TRBJ1-6; 10 nucleotides agree with TRBD1. CDR3 size: 15 residues. Trimming took 2 bases from V and 9 from J; bases not matched to a gene: 4. Germline values: CDR1 MNHEY, CDR2 SVGAGI. The CDR3 DNA follows: TGTGCCAGCAGTTACCCTTGGGACAGGGGTTCACCCCTCCACTTT. The encoded protein is CASSYPWDRGSPLHF.

The V call is TRBV7-8, the J call TRBJ2-7, with TRBD1 as a possible D gene (6 bases). The CDR3 totals 16 residues. V was cut by 3 bases and J by 5 bases, with 20 bases left in between. Germline CDR1 and CDR2: SGHVS and FQNEAQ. In DNA, the CDR3 is TGTGCCAGCAGCTTTCTCTTGACAGGCCCTGGGGACGAGCAGTACTTC. Encoded protein: CASSFLLTGPGDEQYF. Using reference TRBV7-8 and TRBJ2-7 for the parts outside the CDR3, the full variable domain is GAGVSQSPRYKVAKRGQDVALRCDPISGHVSLFWYQQALGQGPEFLTYFQNEAQLDKSGLPSDRFFAERPEGSVSTLKIQRTQQEDSAVYLCASSFLLTGPGDEQYFGPGTRLTVT.

V usage is TRBV29-1 and J usage is TRBJ2-2; 11 bases fit TRBD2. Trimming cost V 6 bases and J 6 bases; bases outside gene matches: 3. The CDR3 length is 13 residues. CDR1 and CDR2 from the germline V gene are SQVTM and ANQGSEA. The chain's CDR3 is CSVQTSGAGELFF. CDR3 DNA sequence: TGCAGCGTCCAGACTAGCGGGGCCGGGGAGCTGTTTTTT.

The J gene is TRBJ1-1, the V gene TRBV4-1; D unresolved. CDR1 MGHRA and CDR2 YSYEKL come from the germline V gene. The ends were cut back, 0 bases at V and 8 bases at J, with 10 bases in the middle. This CDR3 is built from 13 residues. The CDR3 bases are TGCGCCAGCAGCCAAGATCAGGCCAGGGAAGCTTTCTTT. It is translated as CASSQDQAREAFF.

This chain links TRBV3-1 (or the pseudogene TRBV3-2) with TRBJ1-5; tentatively, D is TRBD1 (5 bases). Trimming took 0 bases from V and 7 from J, leaving 13 bases between them. CDR1 is LGHDT, CDR2 YNNKEL, per germline (reference sequence). The CDR3 totals 15 residues. CDR3 amino acids: CASSQDYGGYQPQHF. The CDR3 DNA reads as TGTGCCAGCAGCCAAGATTACGGGGGGTACCAGCCCCAGCATTTT.

The rearrangement uses TRBV6-5 and TRBJ1-2; the match to TRBD1 covers 7 bases. Germline CDR1 reads MNHEY; CDR2 reads SVGAGI. The trim removed 6 bases at V and 3 bases at J, leaving 1 base unmatched. The length of the CDR3 is 12 residues. The DNA for the CDR3 is TGTGCCAGCAGAACAGGGGACTATGGCTACACCTTC. It codes for CASRTGDYGYTF.

The chain carries TRBV5-1 and TRBJ2-7; the match to TRBD2 covers 9 bases. Per germline, CDR1 SGHRS and CDR2 YFSETQ. The ends lost 4 bases at V and 3 bases at J; junction bases unmatched: 14. This CDR3 region has 17 residues. The CDR3 protein is CASSPNSGGPLLYEQYF. For the CDR3, the DNA is TGCGCCAGCAGCCCAAATAGCGGGGGCCCACTTCTCTACGAGCAGTACTTC.

The chain links TRBV4-1 to TRBJ1-4; D remains unclear. V lost 7 bases to trimming and J lost 7 bases, with 22 bases between them. CDR1 and CDR2 from the germline V gene are MGHRA and YSYEKL. The CDR3 runs to 16 residues. This CDR3 is CASTLTTPPGGEKLFF. DNA of the CDR3: TGCGCCAGCACCTTAACCACCCCCCCCGGAGGTGAAAAACTGTTTTTT.

The rearrangement links TRBV3-1 (or the pseudogene TRBV3-2) to TRBJ2-1; 7 positions agree with TRBD1. Germline assignment: CDR1 LGHDT and CDR2 YNNKEL (reference sequence). The CDR3 is 14 residues long. Losses at the gene ends were 5 bases for V and 7 bases for J; bases not matched to a gene: 8. The CDR3 coding sequence is TGTGCCAGCAGCTGGGACAGTCCGCGAAATGAGCAGTTCTTC. Its translation is CASSWDSPRNEQFF.

The chain uses TRBV3-1 (or the pseudogene TRBV3-2) and TRBJ2-5, with D tentatively TRBD1 (6 bases). This CDR3 is 15 amino acids long. Trimming shortened V by 0 bases and J by 6 bases, and 14 bases separated the two germline ends. Germline loops: CDR1 LGHDT, CDR2 YNNKEL (reference sequence). CDR3 loop: CASSQDVTQGKTQYF. DNA for the CDR3: TGTGCCAGCAGCCAAGATGTCACACAGGGAAAGACCCAGTACTTC.

In its sample, this clone was seen once. The chain links TRBV11-2 to TRBJ1-1; D not certain. CDR3 length: 14 amino acids. CDR1 and CDR2 (germline): SGHAT, FQNNGV. V was pared by 1 base and J by 2 bases, with 8 bases between. This CDR3 is CASSLGGYNTEAFF. The CDR3 DNA reads as TGTGCCAGCAGCTTAGGAGGATACAACACTGAAGCTTTCTTT.

The sample holds one count of this clone. The V gene is TRBV3-1 (or the pseudogene TRBV3-2), the J gene TRBJ1-4; tentatively, D is TRBD1 (5 bases). V was pared by 1 base and J by 2 bases, with 8 bases between. This CDR3 has 15 amino acids. The V gene's germline CDR1 is LGHDT and CDR2 YNNKEL (reference sequence). Here the CDR3 reads CASSQAGQTNEKLFF. CDR3 nucleotides: TGTGCCAGCAGCCAAGCAGGGCAGACTAATGAAAAACTGTTTTTT.

The chain joins TRBV28 to TRBJ2-6; TRBD2 aligns across 7 bases. V lost 2 bases and J lost 0; bases outside the gene matches: 10. This CDR3 is built from 19 residues. The germline V gene has CDR1 MDHEN and CDR2 SYDVKM. CDR3 in amino acids: CASSLIGLAADSGANVLTF. The CDR3 DNA reads TGTGCCAGCAGTTTAATCGGGCTAGCGGCTGACTCTGGGGCCAACGTCCTGACTTTC.